The 5 T cell receptor beta chains reported below all come from one sample, sequenced in a study of blood T cell repertoires in COVID-19. Profiled with immunoSEQ multiplex PCR; TCRdb holds only in-frame clones, not every one. The sample comprises about 59,000 clones, over 75% of which are singletons, and 3.5% to 4% rests with the top ten. The sequenced sample consisted of peripheral blood. Receptors were obtained from a woman older than 75 with acute or convalescent COVID-19.

The V call is TRBV11-1, the J call TRBJ2-7; maybe TRBD1 (6 bases). The germline gives CDR1 SGHAT, CDR2 FQDESV (reference sequence). The V gene lost 5 bases and the J gene lost 0 bases, with 14 bases spanning the gap. This CDR3 is 15 amino acids long. CDR3 nucleotides: TGTGCCAGCAGCGGAAGGGGGTCTTTCTCCTACGAGCAGTACTTC. Amino acid sequence: CASSGRGSFSYEQYF.

The sample holds a few counts of this clone. The rearrangement joins TRBV4-1 to TRBJ1-1; TRBD1 is a possible D gene (5 bases). This CDR3 spans 15 amino acids. Germline CDR1 reads MGHRA; CDR2 reads YSYEKL. V was shortened by 1 base and J by 5 bases, with 14 bases between the two germline ends. CDR3: CASSQAWRGRTEAFF. Here the CDR3 DNA reads TGCGCCAGCAGCCAAGCATGGAGGGGAAGGACTGAAGCTTTCTTT.

This clone came up a few times. The gene calls are TRBV5-6 and TRBJ2-2; D not resolved. Trimming removed 4 bases at V and 4 bases at J, with 11 bases between. Germline V lookup: CDR1 SGHDT, CDR2 YYEEEE. This CDR3 has 14 residues. DNA of the CDR3: TGTGCCAGCAGCCCGGCCGGAGTCACCGGGGAGCTGTTTTTT. This encodes CASSPAGVTGELFF.

This clone was recorded a few times. The rearrangement joins TRBV4-1 to TRBJ1-1; D is perhaps TRBD1 (6 bases). This CDR3 spans 15 amino acids. Germline CDR1 reads MGHRA; CDR2 reads YSYEKL. V was shortened by 3 bases and J by 4 bases, with 15 bases between the two germline ends. DNA of the CDR3: TGCGCCAGCAGCCAGACCGGGACACAAGGCACTGAAGCTTTCTTT. Its translation is CASSQTGTQGTEAFF.

V gene TRBV10-2 combines with J gene TRBJ2-7; D unclear. This CDR3 is 11 amino acids long. Trimming removed 8 bases at V and 4 bases at J, with 9 bases between. Per the germline V gene, CDR1 is WSHSY and CDR2 is SAAADI. CDR3 in amino acids: CASRDTYEQYF. In nucleotides, the CDR3 is TGCGCCAGCCGCGACACATACGAGCAGTACTTC.